This T cell receptor (beta chain) was documented in a study of identical twins. In TCRdb, the 5' RACE reads were re-called with MiXCR into one record per CDR3 protein. The table shows 450,000 or so distinct CDR3 sequences, with more than 13% occurring only once. The V end was cut by 2 bases, the J end by 4 bases, with 17 bases between. This CDR3 region has 16 residues. Per the germline V gene, CDR1 is MGHDK and CDR2 is SYGVNS. In its sample, this clonotype was seen many times. These data were also reused for a study on yellow fever vaccine responses in identical twins.

The sequenced sample consisted of CD4+ T cells sorted from blood. The chain employs TRBV25-1 and TRBJ1-1; D possibly corresponds to TRBD1 (5 bases). The source of this sequence is a woman aged 18-29 years in good health. The CDR3 spells CASSESKSGGVTEAFF. The CDR3 DNA is TGTGCCAGCAGTGAAAGCAAAAGTGGGGGGGTCACTGAAGCTTTCTTT.